These 13 T cell receptor beta chains originate from one sample sequenced in a study of identical twins. TCRdb independently ran MiXCR on the 5' RACE reads; one entry per CDR3 protein. This table has nearly 200,000 distinct CDR3 sequences, around a sixth appearing once. This sample was shared with a second study, whose subject was T cells expressing NK-cell markers.

Sample: CD8+ T cells sorted from blood. The receptors here all came from a woman between 18 and 30 years old in good health.

This clonotype was observed a few times. The chain recombines TRBV11-2 with TRBJ1-2; 7 nucleotides line up with TRBD1. CDR3 length equals 15 residues. Losses at the gene ends were 5 bases for V and 4 bases for J; bases not matched to a gene: 10. Germline V gene sequence: CDR1 SGHAT, CDR2 FQNNGV. The CDR3, as DNA: TGTGCCAGCAGCACTGCCGACAGGGTTGCCTATGGCTACACCTTC. Amino acids: CASSTADRVAYGYTF.

J is TRBJ2-1 and V is TRBV11-1, with 8 bases that match TRBD2. The V segment lost 7 bases and the J segment 0 bases; nucleotides outside the gene matches: 17. The CDR3 loop spans 19 amino acids. CDR1 is SGHAT, CDR2 FQDESV, per germline (reference sequence). The CDR3 coding sequence is TGTGCCAGCACCCCTACCGACGGGGGGGCGTTTGGCTCCTACAATGAGCAGTTCTTC. Translating gives CASTPTDGGAFGSYNEQFF.

This clonotype was counted between two and nine times. The chain carries TRBV20-1 and TRBJ1-2; D is undetermined. In germline, CDR1 is DFQATT, CDR2 SNEGSKA (reference sequence). The CDR3 contains 14 residues. Trimming left V 0 bases short and J 3 bases short, with 11 bases between. In DNA, the CDR3 is TGCAGTGCTAGAGATCGAGGACGGCACTATGGCTACACCTTC. It encodes CSARDRGRHYGYTF.

This clonotype was observed a handful of times. CDR3 protein: CASSFTQGIEETQYF. The CDR3 DNA reads as TGTGCCAGCAGCTTCACACAGGGGATTGAAGAGACCCAGTACTTC. The chain links TRBV7-9 to TRBJ2-5; TRBD1 matches 7 bases. The CDR3 loop spans 15 amino acids. With 3 bases clipped from V and 3 bases from J, the junction kept 7 bases outside the gene matches. Germline V gene sequence: CDR1 SEHNR, CDR2 FQNEAQ (reference sequence). Based on the CDR3 plus reference TRBV7-9 and TRBJ2-5, the full variable domain is DTGVSQNPRHKITKRGQNVTFRCDPISEHNRLYWYRQTLGQGPEFLTYFQNEAQLEKSRLLSDRFSAERPKGSFSTLEIQRTEQGDSAMYLCASSFTQGIEETQYFGPGTRLLVL.

This clonotype showed up just a few times. The V call is TRBV12-3 or TRBV12-4, the J call TRBJ2-5; D ambiguous. The CDR3 loop spans 12 amino acids. V lost 4 bases, J lost 5 bases, and 8 bases lay in between. The CDR3 is CASSSLMETQYF. As DNA, the CDR3 is TGTGCCAGCAGTTCGCTAATGGAGACCCAGTACTTC.

This chain connects TRBV5-6 to TRBJ2-7; no clear D gene. V dropped 4 bases and J dropped 2 bases, with 13 bases sitting between them. Germline-derived CDR1 and CDR2 are SGHDT and YYEEEE. The CDR3 covers 14 residues. CDR3 residues: CASSPGFGPYEQYF. The CDR3 nucleotides read TGTGCCAGCAGCCCAGGCTTCGGTCCCTACGAGCAGTACTTC.

The CDR3: CASSLETASYNEQFF. DNA for the CDR3: TGTGCCAGCAGCTTAGAGACAGCGTCCTACAATGAGCAGTTCTTC. J is TRBJ2-1 and V is TRBV7-9; tentatively, D is TRBD1 (5 bases). Germline CDR1 SEHNR, CDR2 FQNEAQ (reference sequence). This CDR3 has 15 amino acids. V was cut by 1 base and J by 1 base, with 8 bases left in between.

The chain is built from TRBV11-2 and TRBJ1-2; D uncertain. This CDR3 is 17 amino acids long. Trimming pared 1 base from V and 4 bases from J, leaving 19 bases between. CDR1 and CDR2 from the germline V gene are SGHAT and FQNNGV. The CDR3 nucleotides are TGTGCCAGCAGCTTAGTCTTCGACTCTACAGTTAGCTATGGCTACACCTTC. Encoded protein: CASSLVFDSTVSYGYTF.

This clonotype was picked up a small number of times. This chain connects TRBV14 to TRBJ2-3; possibly TRBD2 for D (5 bases). The CDR3 extends over 15 amino acids. From germline, CDR1 is SGHDN and CDR2 FVKESK. The V end lost 3 bases, the J end lost 3 bases, and 13 bases lay between the germline ends. The CDR3 DNA sequence: TGTGCCAGCAGCCAGGACTGGCTGCCGACAGATACGCAGTATTTT. Translation: CASSQDWLPTDTQYF. Looking up the rest from reference TRBV14 and TRBJ2-3 gives the full variable domain: EAGVTQFPSHSVIEKGQTVTLRCDPISGHDNLYWYRRVMGKEIKFLLHFVKESKQDESGMPNNRFLAERTGGTYSTLKVQPAELEDSGVYFCASSQDWLPTDTQYFGPGTRLTVL.

This chain uses TRBV27 with TRBJ2-7; no firm D call. The CDR3 is 14 amino acids. Trimming removed 3 bases from V and 0 bases from J, with 9 bases in between. Germline V gene sequence: CDR1 MNHEY, CDR2 SMNVEV (reference sequence). In DNA form, the CDR3 reads TGTGCCAGCAGTTTGACGGCTGGCTCCTACGAGCAGTACTTC. Amino acids: CASSLTAGSYEQYF.

This clonotype has more than one count but fewer than ten. The V call is TRBV13, the J call TRBJ2-3, with 7 bases fitting TRBD2. CDR3 length: 14 amino acids. Trimming took 6 bases from V and 3 from J; bases not matched to a gene: 6. From germline, CDR1 is PRHDT and CDR2 FYEKMQ (reference sequence). The CDR3 DNA sequence: TGTGCCAGCAGGGGGGGGAAGGTTACAGATACGCAGTATTTT. This codes for CASRGGKVTDTQYF.

In DNA form, the CDR3 reads TGTGCCAGCAGTCCCCGACAGGGGAATGAAAAACTGTTTTTT. Translated, it gives CASSPRQGNEKLFF. The genes are TRBV12-3 or TRBV12-4 and TRBJ1-4, with 8 positions matching TRBD1. Trimming at V came to 5 bases and at J to 5 bases, leaving 4 bases not matched to a gene. The CDR3 is 14 amino acids.

By share, this clonotype ranks as medium-sized. This chain uses TRBV6-5 with TRBJ2-1; 8 bases align to TRBD2. Trimming cost V 0 bases and J 4 bases; bases outside gene matches: 2. Germline V gene lookup returns CDR1 MNHEY and CDR2 SVGAGI. This CDR3 has 15 residues. CDR3 coding DNA: TGTGCCAGCAGTTACTCCGGGGGGGGGTACAATGAGCAGTTCTTC. It codes for CASSYSGGGYNEQFF.